Listed here are 8 T cell receptor beta chains from one sample, sequenced in a study of T cells after yellow fever vaccination (dated by TCRdb to the late 2010s). The treatment or condition label on this specimen signifies: live attenuated yellow fever vaccine strain. The library relied on 5' RACE. Instrument used: Illumina HiSeq 2500. Starting from the raw public reads, TCRdb applied fastp trimming at Q25, assembled clones with MiXCR and retained in-frame beta chains. Entries are consolidated by CDR3 protein sequence, retaining the most common genes and DNA. Within this sample are hundreds of thousands of distinct CDR3 sequences, with around 12% of them counted one time only. The ten biggest clones cover about 15% of the sample. Sample: PBMCs, taken on the day of the yellow fever booster vaccination. Receptor source: a man aged 25 to 45 who received the YFV17D yellow fever vaccine.

This clonotype was picked up a small number of times. The rearrangement uses TRBV29-1 and TRBJ2-5, with D perhaps matching TRBD1 (6 bases). Trimming took 7 bases from V and 1 from J, leaving 16 bases between them. This CDR3 has 14 residues. Per the germline V gene, CDR1 is SQVTM and CDR2 is ANQGSEA. The CDR3 spells CSARKDRLQETQYF. The CDR3 region has the DNA TGCAGCGCCCGAAAGGACAGACTCCAAGAGACCCAGTACTTC.

This chain links TRBV12-3 or TRBV12-4 with TRBJ1-5; weak D call: TRBD1 (5 bases). The CDR3 runs to 15 residues. V lost 3 bases and J lost 2, with 11 bases in between. The DNA for the CDR3 is TGTGCCAGCAGTTTGGAGGGGAATGGCAATCAGCCCCAGCATTTT. This encodes CASSLEGNGNQPQHF.

V is TRBV7-2 and J is TRBJ2-1; D may be TRBD1 or TRBD2 (6 bases each). Germline CDR1 is SGHTA and CDR2 is FQGNSA. This CDR3 is 13 amino acids long. Trimming cost V 4 bases and J 8 bases, with 12 bases left between them. CDR3 region: CASSSPGAHEQFF. The CDR3 nucleotides are TGTGCCAGCAGCTCCCCGGGGGCGCATGAGCAGTTCTTC.

This chain links TRBV7-2 with TRBJ2-2; TRBD2 agrees at 8 bases. The V gene end was trimmed by 7 bases and the J gene end by 0 bases; junction bases not matched to a gene: 10. There are 17 residues in the CDR3. Germline V lookup: CDR1 SGHTA, CDR2 FQGNSA. CDR3 protein: CASTPGGSGANTGELFF. CDR3 bases: TGTGCCAGCACCCCGGGGGGGAGCGGCGCGAACACCGGGGAGCTGTTTTTT.

The chain carries TRBV5-5 and TRBJ2-7; no firm D call. The CDR3 is made up of 15 amino acids. Per germline, CDR1 SGHKS and CDR2 YYEKEE (reference sequence). V was trimmed by 2 bases and J by 2 bases, leaving 14 bases between them. Written as DNA, the CDR3 is TGTGCCAGCAGCTTTCAGGCAGAATCCCCCTACGAGCAGTACTTC. It translates to CASSFQAESPYEQYF.

This clonotype was detected ten times or more. The gene calls are TRBV20-1 and TRBJ2-3; D ambiguous. The germline V gene encodes CDR1 DFQATT and CDR2 SNEGSKA (reference sequence). This CDR3 contains 13 residues. V lost 2 bases, J lost 0 bases, and 6 bases lay in between. The CDR3 coding sequence is TGCAGTGCTAGACCTGGAAGCACAGATACGCAGTATTTT. It yields the protein CSARPGSTDTQYF.

Concerning this clonotype: An end of the junction differs from the germline gene, which may be a read error. The rearrangement joins TRBV7-2 to TRBJ1-2, with D possibly being TRBD1 (5 bases). The CDR3 runs 14 residues. Germline V CDR1 and CDR2: SGHTA, FQGNSA. This chain's CDR3 is CASNLEGLLTGYTF. The DNA of the CDR3 is TGTGCCAGCAACTTAGAGGGGCTGCTGACTGGCTACACCTTC.

The V and J genes are TRBV7-9 and TRBJ1-4; D ambiguous. The CDR3 has 16 amino acids. Trimming took off 3 bases at V and 7 bases at J, with 18 bases between the two ends. Germline loops: CDR1 SEHNR, CDR2 FQNEAQ (reference sequence). CDR3 in amino acids: CASSFSGAVNFEKLFF. The CDR3 DNA reads TGTGCCAGCAGCTTCTCAGGAGCGGTTAACTTTGAAAAACTGTTTTTT.